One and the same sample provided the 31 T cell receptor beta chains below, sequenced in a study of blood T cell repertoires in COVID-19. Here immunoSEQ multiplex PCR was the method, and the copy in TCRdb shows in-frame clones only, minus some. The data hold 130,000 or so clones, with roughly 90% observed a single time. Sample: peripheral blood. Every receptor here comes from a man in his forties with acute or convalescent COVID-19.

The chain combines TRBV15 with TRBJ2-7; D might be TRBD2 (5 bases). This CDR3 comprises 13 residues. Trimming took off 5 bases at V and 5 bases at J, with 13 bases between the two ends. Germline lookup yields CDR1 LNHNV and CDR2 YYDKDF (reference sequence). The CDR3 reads CATSPHPGNEQYF. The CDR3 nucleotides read TGTGCCACCAGCCCCCACCCCGGGAACGAGCAGTACTTC.

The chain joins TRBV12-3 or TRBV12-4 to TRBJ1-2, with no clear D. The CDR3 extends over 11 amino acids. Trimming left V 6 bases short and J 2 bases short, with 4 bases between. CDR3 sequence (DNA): TGTGCCAGCAGCGGGAACTATGGCTACACCTTC. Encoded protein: CASSGNYGYTF.

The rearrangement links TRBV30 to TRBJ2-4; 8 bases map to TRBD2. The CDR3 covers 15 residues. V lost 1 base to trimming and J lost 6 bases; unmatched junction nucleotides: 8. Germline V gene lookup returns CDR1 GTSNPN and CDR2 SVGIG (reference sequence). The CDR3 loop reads CAWSDGAGAGNIQYF. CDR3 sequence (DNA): TGTGCCTGGAGTGACGGAGCGGGAGCAGGAAACATTCAGTACTTC.

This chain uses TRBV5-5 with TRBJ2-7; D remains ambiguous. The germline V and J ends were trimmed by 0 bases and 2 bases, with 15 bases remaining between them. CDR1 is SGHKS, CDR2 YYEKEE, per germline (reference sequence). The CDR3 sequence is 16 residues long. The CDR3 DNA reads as TGTGCCAGCAGCTTGGGGGCAGGCCATTTTACCTACGAGCAGTACTTC. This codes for CASSLGAGHFTYEQYF. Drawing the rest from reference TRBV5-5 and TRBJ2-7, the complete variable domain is DAGVTQSPTHLIKTRGQQVTLRCSPISGHKSVSWYQQVLGQGPQFIFQYYEKEERGRGNFPDRFSARQFPNYSSELNVNALLLGDSALYLCASSLGAGHFTYEQYFGPGTRLTVT.

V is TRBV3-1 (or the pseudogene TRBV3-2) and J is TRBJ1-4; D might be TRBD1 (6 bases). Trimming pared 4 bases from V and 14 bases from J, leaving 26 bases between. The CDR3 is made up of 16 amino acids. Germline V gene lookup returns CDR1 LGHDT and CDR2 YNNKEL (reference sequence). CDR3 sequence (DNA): TGTGCCAGCAGCCTGCTGACCGCCGGCCCGACAGGCGGTCTGTTTTTT. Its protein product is CASSLLTAGPTGGLFF.

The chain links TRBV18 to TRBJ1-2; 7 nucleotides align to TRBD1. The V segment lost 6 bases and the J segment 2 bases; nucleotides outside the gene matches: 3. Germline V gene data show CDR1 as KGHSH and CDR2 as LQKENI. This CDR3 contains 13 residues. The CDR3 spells CASSRDRNYGYTF. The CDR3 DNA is TGTGCCAGCTCGCGGGACAGAAACTATGGCTACACCTTC.

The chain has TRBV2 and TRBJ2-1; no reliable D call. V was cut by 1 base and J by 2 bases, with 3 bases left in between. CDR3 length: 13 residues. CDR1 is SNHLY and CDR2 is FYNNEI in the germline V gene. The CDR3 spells CASSEDTYNEQFF. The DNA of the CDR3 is TGTGCCAGCAGTGAAGACACCTACAATGAGCAGTTCTTC.

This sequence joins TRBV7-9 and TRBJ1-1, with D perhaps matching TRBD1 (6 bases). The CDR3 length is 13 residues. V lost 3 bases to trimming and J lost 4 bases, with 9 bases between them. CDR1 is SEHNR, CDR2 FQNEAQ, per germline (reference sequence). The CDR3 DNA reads TGTGCCAGCAGCTTTCAGGGGACCACTGAAGCTTTCTTT. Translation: CASSFQGTTEAFF.

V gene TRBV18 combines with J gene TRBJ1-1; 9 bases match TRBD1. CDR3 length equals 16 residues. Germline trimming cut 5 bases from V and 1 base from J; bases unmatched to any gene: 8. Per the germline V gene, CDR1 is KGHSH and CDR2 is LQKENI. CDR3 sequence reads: CASSELQGAWNTEAFF. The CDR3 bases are TGTGCCAGCTCAGAACTACAGGGGGCGTGGAACACTGAAGCTTTCTTT.

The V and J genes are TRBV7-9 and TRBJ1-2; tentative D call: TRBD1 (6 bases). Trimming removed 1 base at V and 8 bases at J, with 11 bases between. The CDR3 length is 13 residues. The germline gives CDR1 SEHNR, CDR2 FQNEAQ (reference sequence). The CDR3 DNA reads TGTGCCAGCAGCTTAGTTGCAGGGGAAGGCTACACCTTC. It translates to CASSLVAGEGYTF.

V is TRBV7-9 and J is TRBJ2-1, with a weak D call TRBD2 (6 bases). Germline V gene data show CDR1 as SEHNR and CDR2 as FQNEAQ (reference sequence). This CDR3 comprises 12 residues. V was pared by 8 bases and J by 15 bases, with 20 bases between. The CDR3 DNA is TGTGCCAGCGCCCCGGAGGGGTCTAGTAGGTTCTTC. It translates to CASAPEGSSRFF.

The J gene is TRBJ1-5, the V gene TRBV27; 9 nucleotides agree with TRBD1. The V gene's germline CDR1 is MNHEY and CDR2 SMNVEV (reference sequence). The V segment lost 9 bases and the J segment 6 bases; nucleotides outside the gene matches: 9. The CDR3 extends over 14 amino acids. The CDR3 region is CARLEQGALQPQHF. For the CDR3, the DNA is TGTGCCAGACTCGAACAGGGGGCGCTTCAGCCCCAGCATTTT.

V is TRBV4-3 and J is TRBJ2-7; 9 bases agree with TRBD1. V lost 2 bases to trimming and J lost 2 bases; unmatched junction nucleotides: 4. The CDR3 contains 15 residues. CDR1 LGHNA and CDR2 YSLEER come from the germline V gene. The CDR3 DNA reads TGCGCCAGCAGCCAATATAGGACAGGGGCCTACGAGCAGTACTTC. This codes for CASSQYRTGAYEQYF.

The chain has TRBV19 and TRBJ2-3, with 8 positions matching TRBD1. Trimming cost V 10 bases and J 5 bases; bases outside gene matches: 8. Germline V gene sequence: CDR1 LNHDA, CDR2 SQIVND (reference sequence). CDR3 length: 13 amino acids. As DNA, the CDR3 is TGTGCCACCCGGACAGGGTATCAAGATACGCAGTATTTT. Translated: CATRTGYQDTQYF.

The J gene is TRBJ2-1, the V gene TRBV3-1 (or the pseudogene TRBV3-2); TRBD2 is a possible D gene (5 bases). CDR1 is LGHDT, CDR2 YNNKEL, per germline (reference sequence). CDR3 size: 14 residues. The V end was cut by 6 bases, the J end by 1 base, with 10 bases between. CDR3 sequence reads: CASRPSGSYNEQFF. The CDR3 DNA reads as TGTGCCAGCAGGCCCAGCGGATCCTACAATGAGCAGTTCTTC.

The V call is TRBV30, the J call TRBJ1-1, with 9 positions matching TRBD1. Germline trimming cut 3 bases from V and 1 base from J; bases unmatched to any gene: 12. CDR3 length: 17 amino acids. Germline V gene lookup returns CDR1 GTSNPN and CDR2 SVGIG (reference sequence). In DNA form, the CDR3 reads TGTGCCTGGAGCGAACCCCGAAGGACAGGGGCGAACACTGAAGCTTTCTTT. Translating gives CAWSEPRRTGANTEAFF.

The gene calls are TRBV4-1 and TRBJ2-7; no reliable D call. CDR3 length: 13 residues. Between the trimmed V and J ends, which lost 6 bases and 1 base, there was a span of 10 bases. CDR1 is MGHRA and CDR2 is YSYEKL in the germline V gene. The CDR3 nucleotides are TGCGCCAGCAGTTCGACACCTTCCTACGAGCAGTACTTC. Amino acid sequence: CASSSTPSYEQYF.

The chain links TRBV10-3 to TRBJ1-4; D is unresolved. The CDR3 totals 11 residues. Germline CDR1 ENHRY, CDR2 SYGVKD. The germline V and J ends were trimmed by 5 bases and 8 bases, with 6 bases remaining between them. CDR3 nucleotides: TGTGCCATCAGTCGAGGGGAAAAACTGTTTTTT. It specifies CAISRGEKLFF.

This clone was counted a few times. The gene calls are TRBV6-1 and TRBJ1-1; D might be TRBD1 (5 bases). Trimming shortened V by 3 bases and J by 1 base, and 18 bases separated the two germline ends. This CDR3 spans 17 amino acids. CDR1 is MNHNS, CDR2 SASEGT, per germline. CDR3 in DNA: TGTGCCAGCAGTGACCCGGGGGTCCGGGGGGGGAACACTGAAGCTTTCTTT. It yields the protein CASSDPGVRGGNTEAFF.

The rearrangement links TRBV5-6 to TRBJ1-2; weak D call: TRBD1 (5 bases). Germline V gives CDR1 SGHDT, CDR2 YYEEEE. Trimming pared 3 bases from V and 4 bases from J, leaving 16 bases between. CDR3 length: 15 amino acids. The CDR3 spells CASSSGGNLPYGYTF. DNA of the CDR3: TGTGCCAGCAGCTCCGGGGGGAACCTTCCCTATGGCTACACCTTC. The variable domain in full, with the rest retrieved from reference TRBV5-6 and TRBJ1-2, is DAGVTQSPTHLIKTRGQQVTLRCSPKSGHDTVSWYQQALGQGPQFIFQYYEEEERQRGNFPDRFSGHQFPNYSSELNVNALLLGDSALYLCASSSGGNLPYGYTFGSGTRLTVV.

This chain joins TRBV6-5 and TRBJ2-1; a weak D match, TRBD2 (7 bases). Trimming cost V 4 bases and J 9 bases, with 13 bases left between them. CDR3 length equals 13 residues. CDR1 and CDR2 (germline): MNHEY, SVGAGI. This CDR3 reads CASSSGGGGEQFF. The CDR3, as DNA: TGTGCCAGCAGTTCCGGGGGAGGGGGTGAGCAGTTCTTC.

The CDR3 region is CASSLAGNNEKLFF. The CDR3 DNA follows: TGTGCCAGCAGTCTGGCGGGGAATAATGAAAAACTGTTTTTT. V usage is TRBV27 and J usage is TRBJ1-4; no clear D. The V end lost 5 bases, the J end lost 4 bases, and 11 bases lay between the germline ends. The CDR3 runs to 14 residues. In germline, CDR1 is MNHEY, CDR2 SMNVEV (reference sequence).

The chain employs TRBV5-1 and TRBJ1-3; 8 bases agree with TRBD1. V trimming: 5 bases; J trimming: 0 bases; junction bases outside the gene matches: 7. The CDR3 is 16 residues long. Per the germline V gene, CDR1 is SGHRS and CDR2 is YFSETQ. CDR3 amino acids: CASSLTGGSSGNTIYF. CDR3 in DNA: TGCGCCAGCAGTTTAACAGGGGGGAGCTCTGGAAACACCATATATTTT. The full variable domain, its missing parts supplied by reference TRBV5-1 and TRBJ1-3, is KAGVTQTPRYLIKTRGQQVTLSCSPISGHRSVSWYQQTPGQGLQFLFEYFSETQRNKGNFPGRFSGRQFSNSRSEMNVSTLELGDSALYLCASSLTGGSSGNTIYFGEGSWLTVV.

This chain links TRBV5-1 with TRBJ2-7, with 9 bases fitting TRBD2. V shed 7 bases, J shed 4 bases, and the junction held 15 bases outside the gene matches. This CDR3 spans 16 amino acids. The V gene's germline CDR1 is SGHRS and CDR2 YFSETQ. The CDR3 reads CASSEGIAGVSYEQYF. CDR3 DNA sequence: TGCGCCAGCTCCGAAGGGATAGCGGGAGTGAGTTACGAGCAGTACTTC.

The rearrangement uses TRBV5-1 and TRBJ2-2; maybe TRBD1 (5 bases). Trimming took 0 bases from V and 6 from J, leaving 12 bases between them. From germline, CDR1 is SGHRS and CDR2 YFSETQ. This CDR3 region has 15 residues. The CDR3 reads CASSLEGSKAGELFF. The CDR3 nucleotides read TGCGCCAGCAGCTTGGAGGGGTCGAAGGCCGGGGAGCTGTTTTTT. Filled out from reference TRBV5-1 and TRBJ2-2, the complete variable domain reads KAGVTQTPRYLIKTRGQQVTLSCSPISGHRSVSWYQQTPGQGLQFLFEYFSETQRNKGNFPGRFSGRQFSNSRSEMNVSTLELGDSALYLCASSLEGSKAGELFFGEGSRLTVL.

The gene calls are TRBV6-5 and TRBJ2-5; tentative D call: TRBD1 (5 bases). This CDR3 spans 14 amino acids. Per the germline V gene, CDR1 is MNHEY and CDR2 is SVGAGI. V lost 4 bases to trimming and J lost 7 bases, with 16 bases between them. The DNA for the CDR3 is TGTGCCAGCAGTTCGGACAATCCCCCGTGGACCCAGTACTTC. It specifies CASSSDNPPWTQYF.

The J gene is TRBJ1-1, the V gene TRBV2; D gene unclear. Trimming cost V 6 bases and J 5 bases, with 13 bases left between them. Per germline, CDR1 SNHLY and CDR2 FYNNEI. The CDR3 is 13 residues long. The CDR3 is CASSLNRGTEAFF. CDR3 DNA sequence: TGTGCCAGCAGCCTGAACCGGGGAACTGAAGCTTTCTTT.

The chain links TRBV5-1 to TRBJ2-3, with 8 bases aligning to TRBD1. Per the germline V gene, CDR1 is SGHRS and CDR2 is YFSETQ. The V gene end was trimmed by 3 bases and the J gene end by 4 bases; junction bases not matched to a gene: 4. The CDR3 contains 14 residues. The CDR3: CASSSDRDPDTQYF. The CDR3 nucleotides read TGCGCCAGCAGCTCGGACAGGGATCCAGATACGCAGTATTTT.

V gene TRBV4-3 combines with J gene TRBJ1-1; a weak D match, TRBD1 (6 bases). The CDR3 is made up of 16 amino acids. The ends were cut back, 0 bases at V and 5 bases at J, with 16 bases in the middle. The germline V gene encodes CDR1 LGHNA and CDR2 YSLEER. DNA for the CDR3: TGCGCCAGCAGCCAAGAAAAGGGGGGGTTTGATACTGAAGCTTTCTTT. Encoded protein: CASSQEKGGFDTEAFF.

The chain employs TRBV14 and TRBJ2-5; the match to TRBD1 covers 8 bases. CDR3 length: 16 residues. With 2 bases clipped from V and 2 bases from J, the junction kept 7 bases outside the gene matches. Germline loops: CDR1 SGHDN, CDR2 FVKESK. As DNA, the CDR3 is TGTGCCAGCAGCCAATTGGATTGGACAGGGCAAGAGACCCAGTACTTC. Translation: CASSQLDWTGQETQYF.

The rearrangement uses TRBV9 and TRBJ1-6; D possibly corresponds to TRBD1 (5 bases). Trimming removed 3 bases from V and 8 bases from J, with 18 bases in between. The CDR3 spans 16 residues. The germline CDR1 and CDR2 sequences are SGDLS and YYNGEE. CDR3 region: CASSEEGRRLDSPLHF. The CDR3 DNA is TGTGCCAGCAGCGAGGAGGGGAGAAGACTGGATTCACCCCTCCACTTT.